The sequence of this T cell receptor (beta chain) was determined in a study of CD8+CD57+ T cells in acquired aplastic anemia. Turning to the study itself: The study obtained an average of about 3.4 ug of DNA from sorted CD4+ and CD8+ cells. The study obtained approximately 11 million reads on average for CD4+ cells from healthy donors.

General study points: Patients shared around 30 CD8+ CDR3 sequences with controls.

The germline V and J ends were trimmed by 1 base and 7 bases, with 10 bases remaining between them. This CDR3 spans 13 amino acids. Germline V CDR1 and CDR2: ENHRY, SYGVKD. TCR beta VDJ and CDR3 were profiled, and genomic DNA was the template. TCRdb re-called the reads through MiXCR, storing one row per CDR3 protein. Here the sample spans about 220,000 distinct CDR3 sequences, approximately 35% being singletons. Comment on this clonotype: Its cognate antigen is unknown.

The chain uses TRBV10-3 and TRBJ1-2; unclear D gene. This clonotype originated in a human donor in good health, serving as a control. Sequencing was carried out using sorted CD4+, CD8+, or CD8+CD57+ T cells (not recorded which) from PBMCs. In DNA, the CDR3 is TGTGCCATCAGTGAGTGGGGAACCCTTGGCTACACCTTC. This encodes CAISEWGTLGYTF.